This TCR beta chain was recovered during a study of identifying expanded T cells in peripheral blood. Assay used: immunoSEQ multiplex PCR; TCRdb lists only in-frame clones, some missing. This sample has about 81,000 clones, with 84% found just once. No infections or other immune events were documented during collection. The CDR3 contains 15 residues. Germline CDR1 reads KGHSH; CDR2 reads LQKENI. Losses at the gene ends were 6 bases for V and 1 base for J; bases not matched to a gene: 2. A note on this clone: Antigen unknown.

General study points: Technical replicates showed 0.9 to 1.5 changed clones; approximately 2 weeks about 16; four weeks 19. Roughly two-week clone count variance significantly increased as total template count grew.

The material sequenced was blood. V and J are TRBV18 and TRBJ2-1, with TRBD2 matching 11 bases. This clonotype was obtained from a person between 18 and 75 years old in good health. Here the CDR3 DNA reads TGTGCCAGCTCTCTAGCGGGAGGATCCTACAATGAGCAGTTCTTC. Protein product: CASSLAGGSYNEQFF.